A single T cell receptor (beta chain) is shown here with its context. The target antigen is unknown. Libraries of TCR beta came from quantitative 5'-RACE with molecular barcodes. Each CDR3 protein is one row after TCRdb ran MiXCR on the 5' RACE reads. The table has under 850,000 distinct CDR3 sequences, around 20% seen once. V dropped 7 bases and J dropped 3; count of bases not matched to a gene: 7. The CDR3 is 13 amino acids. Germline CDR1 SQVTM, CDR2 ANQGSEA. The data derive from a study of CD8 T cells in ankylosing spondylitis. The study, taken as a whole, reports: Disease-associated clonotypes exhibited CD8+ identity and were relatively infrequent in peripheral blood. Reportedly, matched ankylosing spondylitis synovial fluid was significantly enriched for disease-linked clones. Some motif variants were previously reported in reactive arthritis synovial fluid and blood. There was a TCR beta motif, made of several highly homologous variants, that appeared characteristic of ankylosing spondylitis blood.

This rearrangement joins TRBV29-1 to TRBJ2-7, with 9 bases identical to TRBD2. The specimen sequenced was blood, either unsorted or a sorted T cell fraction (not recorded which). This TCR derives from a male donor with ankylosing spondylitis. The CDR3 here is CSASSGNFYEQYF. The CDR3 DNA follows: TGCAGCGCCTCTAGCGGGAACTTCTACGAGCAGTACTTC.